Below are 26 T cell receptor beta chains sequenced from a single sample in a study of molecular identifiers for immune sequencing clone quantification. TCRdb independently ran MiXCR on the PCR reads; one entry per CDR3 protein. The sample includes some 320,000 distinct CDR3 sequences, roughly 23% of them seen just once. The source material was naive CD8+ T cells from blood, with Jurkat cell RNA spiked in. Subset of the sample: FACS-sorted CD8+CD4-CCR7+CD45RA+ naive T cells. The origin of the receptors is a human donor in good health. Some libraries in this study had Jurkat cell RNA spiked in.

This clonotype was picked up one time. A much larger clone is a single base away; this may be a read error. This CDR3 reads CSVVDTTNCGYTF. The CDR3 DNA is TGCAGCGTTGTGGACACAACTAACTGTGGCTACACCTTC. V is TRBV29-1 and J is TRBJ1-2; TRBD1 might be the D (5 bases). Germline assignment: CDR1 SQVTM and CDR2 ANQGSEA. The CDR3 length is 13 residues. Full variable domain (rest looked up from reference TRBV29-1 and TRBJ1-2): SAVISQKPSRDICQRGTSLTIQCQVDSQVTMMFWYRQQPGQSLTLIATANQGSEATYESGFVIDKFPISRPNLTFSTLTVSNMSPEDSSIYLCSVVDTTNCGYTFGSGTRLTVV.

On this clonotype itself: This may come from a read error, since a much larger clone is one base off. This chain uses TRBV4-1 with TRBJ2-5; 7 nucleotides line up with TRBD2. The germline V gene has CDR1 MGHRA and CDR2 YSYEKL. The CDR3 length is 15 residues. CDR3 nucleotide sequence: TGCGCCAGCAGCCAAGGGACTAGTGGCGCTGAGACCCAGTGCTTC. This codes for CASSQGTSGAETQCF.

The table lists this clonotype with a few counts. The V and J genes are TRBV27 and TRBJ1-1; the match to TRBD1 covers 8 bases. V trimming: 11 bases; J trimming: 0 bases; junction bases outside the gene matches: 14. Looked up from germline, CDR1 is MNHEY and CDR2 is SMNVEV (reference sequence). The CDR3 length is 16 residues. The CDR3 spells CAGTKGTGGLNTEAFF. CDR3 bases: TGTGCCGGCACCAAAGGAACAGGGGGTTTGAACACTGAAGCTTTCTTT.

This clonotype was seen ten or more times. Here the CDR3 reads CSARDQTSGRNEQYF. The CDR3 nucleotides read TGCAGTGCTAGGGATCAGACTAGCGGGAGAAACGAGCAGTACTTC. The chain uses TRBV20-1 and TRBJ2-7; 12 bases map to TRBD2. Germline assignment: CDR1 DFQATT and CDR2 SNEGSKA (reference sequence). The J segment lost 5 bases and the V segment lost 3 bases, leaving 8 bases of the junction unmatched. The CDR3 covers 15 residues.

Note on this clonotype: With a much larger clone just one base away, this may be a read error. V is TRBV7-9 and J is TRBJ1-1, with no clear D. Trimming pared 3 bases from V and 2 bases from J, leaving 10 bases between. The CDR3 loop spans 14 amino acids. Germline CDR1 is SEHNR and CDR2 is FQNEAQ (reference sequence). CDR3 nucleotide sequence: TGTGCCAGCAGCTTCAATTACCGAAACACTGAAGCTTTCTTT. This encodes CASSFNYRNTEAFF.

This clonotype was seen many times. V is TRBV2 and J is TRBJ2-7; 8 bases match TRBD1. The CDR3 is 14 amino acids. CDR1 SNHLY and CDR2 FYNNEI come from the germline V gene. V was clipped by 7 bases and J by 0 bases; unmatched bases: 5. DNA of the CDR3: TGTGCCAGCACTAGGACAGGGCTCTCCTACGAGCAGTACTTC. Its protein product is CASTRTGLSYEQYF.

In its sample, this clonotype was seen many times. The rearrangement uses TRBV5-6 and TRBJ1-5; D gene uncertain. The germline gives CDR1 SGHDT, CDR2 YYEEEE. The CDR3 runs 16 residues. The ends were cut back, 0 bases at V and 0 bases at J, with 10 bases in the middle. The CDR3 loop is CASSLGSGRSNQPQHF. The CDR3 region has the DNA TGTGCCAGCAGCTTGGGGTCAGGCCGTAGCAATCAGCCCCAGCATTTT.

About this clonotype itself: This may be a read error: a much more frequent sequence differs by one nucleotide. The final CDR3 position lacks the conserved phenylalanine or tryptophan, pointing to a likely read error. The chain couples TRBV9 to TRBJ2-3, with D maybe TRBD2 (6 bases). V gave up 5 bases and J gave up 0 bases, with 22 bases separating them. The CDR3 has 18 residues. Germline CDR1 reads SGDLS; CDR2 reads YYNGEE. DNA for the CDR3: TGTGCCAGCAGTCGAGAAGCGGGTTTCTGGGATAGCACAGATACGCAGTATTCT. It translates to CASSREAGFWDSTDTQYS.

This clonotype was detected ten times or more. The V gene is TRBV25-1, the J gene TRBJ2-5, with no clear D. V lost 4 bases and J lost 2, with 8 bases in between. This CDR3 has 13 residues. Germline V CDR1 and CDR2: MGHDK, SYGVNS. DNA of the CDR3: TGTGCCAGCAGTGGGCAGAGTCAAGAGACCCAGTACTTC. Its protein is CASSGQSQETQYF.

The sample holds a few counts of this clonotype. J is TRBJ1-1 and V is TRBV20-1; 7 bases are a match to TRBD1. The trim removed 6 bases at V and 0 bases at J, leaving 4 bases unmatched. CDR3 length equals 13 residues. Looked up from germline, CDR1 is DFQATT and CDR2 is SNEGSKA (reference sequence). CDR3 DNA: TGCAGTGCCAGGGGGGGCATGAACACTGAAGCTTTCTTT. Encoded protein: CSARGGMNTEAFF.

The chain is built from TRBV24-1 and TRBJ2-2, with a tentative D call TRBD1 (7 bases). This CDR3 comprises 16 residues. CDR1 KGHDR and CDR2 SFDVKD come from the germline V gene. Between the trimmed V and J ends, which lost 3 bases and 3 bases, there was a span of 13 bases. The CDR3 nucleotides read TGTGCCACCAGTGATCTCCAGGGGGACTACACCGGGGAGCTGTTTTTT. It translates to CATSDLQGDYTGELFF.

In its sample, this clonotype was seen a few times. The rearrangement uses TRBV30 and TRBJ2-1; TRBD1 matches 11 bases. Germline lookup yields CDR1 GTSNPN and CDR2 SVGIG (reference sequence). V shed 0 bases, J shed 15 bases, and the junction held 1 base outside the gene matches. CDR3 length equals 11 residues. CDR3 residues: CAWSVGTGGFF. The CDR3 coding sequence is TGTGCCTGGAGTGTAGGGACAGGGGGGTTCTTC.

There are many counts of this clonotype. V and J are TRBV27 and TRBJ1-1, with D maybe TRBD1 (6 bases). The CDR3 extends over 14 amino acids. Deletions cut 4 bases from V and 8 bases from J, with 17 bases between. From germline, CDR1 is MNHEY and CDR2 SMNVEV (reference sequence). CDR3 loop: CASSSPGQMLEAFF. For the CDR3, the DNA is TGTGCCAGCAGTTCTCCGGGACAAATGTTGGAAGCTTTCTTT.

In its sample, this clonotype was seen many times. The V and J genes are TRBV13 and TRBJ2-3, with 9 bases fitting TRBD2. V dropped 7 bases and J dropped 6; count of bases not matched to a gene: 5. Germline-derived CDR1 and CDR2 are PRHDT and FYEKMQ (reference sequence). The CDR3 spans 13 residues. The CDR3 coding sequence is TGTGCCAGCAAAGTAGCGGGGGAGGATACGCAGTATTTT. It translates to CASKVAGEDTQYF.

This chain connects TRBV9 to TRBJ1-5; no reliable D call. The CDR3 loop spans 15 amino acids. Germline lookup yields CDR1 SGDLS and CDR2 YYNGEE. The V end was cut by 4 bases, the J end by 0 bases, with 11 bases between. CDR3 DNA sequence: TGTGCCAGCAGCATGGACGGTCATAGCAATCAGCCCCAGCATTTT. This translates into CASSMDGHSNQPQHF.

Regarding this clonotype: A much larger clone sits a single nucleotide away, making a read error possible. V gene TRBV4-3 combines with J gene TRBJ1-1; maybe TRBD1 (6 bases). CDR1 is LGHNA, CDR2 YSLEER, per germline. V dropped 1 base and J dropped 9 bases, with 12 bases sitting between them. The CDR3 length is 13 residues. As DNA, the CDR3 is TGCGCCAGCAGCCAAGGGTCCGGACAGAAAGCTTTCTTT. Amino acids: CASSQGSGQKAFF.

As for this clonotype: A much larger clone lies a single base off, so this may be a read error. The V and J genes are TRBV6-5 and TRBJ1-4, with 7 nucleotides matching TRBD1. The V gene's germline CDR1 is MNHEY and CDR2 SVGAGI. This CDR3 is 14 amino acids long. The CDR3 sequence: CASTPTGNNEKPFF. In DNA, the CDR3 is TGTGCCAGCACCCCGACAGGGAATAATGAAAAACCGTTTTTT.

The V and J genes are TRBV9 and TRBJ1-1, with TRBD1 as a possible D gene (5 bases). The V end was cut by 3 bases, the J end by 3 bases, with 9 bases between. This CDR3 region has 13 residues. Germline values: CDR1 SGDLS, CDR2 YYNGEE. The CDR3 sequence: CASSGQGDTEAFF. CDR3 bases: TGTGCCAGCAGCGGTCAGGGTGACACTGAAGCTTTCTTT.

This clonotype showed up many times. This chain joins TRBV12-3 or TRBV12-4 and TRBJ2-3; D not certain. V lost 5 bases and J 6 bases, leaving 21 bases between the germline ends. The CDR3 consists of 16 residues. In nucleotides, the CDR3 is TGTGCCAGCAGTCCCCCGTCGAGGCCGGAAGAGGATACGCAGTATTTT. Its translation: CASSPPSRPEEDTQYF.

This clonotype was observed a handful of times. The chain has TRBV27 and TRBJ2-7; no reliable D call. Deletions cut 2 bases from V and 0 bases from J, with 5 bases between. The V gene's germline CDR1 is MNHEY and CDR2 SMNVEV (reference sequence). The CDR3 runs to 13 residues. The CDR3 region is CASSLKVSYEQYF. The CDR3, as DNA: TGTGCCAGCAGTTTAAAGGTCTCCTACGAGCAGTACTTC.

This clonotype appeared many times. The J gene is TRBJ2-2, the V gene TRBV2; TRBD1 matches 8 bases. The CDR3 has 18 residues. Germline-derived CDR1 and CDR2 are SNHLY and FYNNEI. J lost 5 bases, V lost 6 bases, and 17 bases had no gene match. For the CDR3, the DNA is TGTGCCAGCAGCGACGGGGGACAGGCCTTTTTGGGGACCGGGGAGCTGTTTTTT. It is translated as CASSDGGQAFLGTGELFF.

As for this clonotype: This may arise from a read error, as a much more abundant clone is one base away. The chain employs TRBV25-1 and TRBJ1-1; 7 bases match TRBD1. Per germline, CDR1 MGHDK and CDR2 SYGVNS. The CDR3 contains 13 residues. CDR3 loop: CASPRQGRSETFF. CDR3 in DNA: TGTGCCAGCCCGAGACAGGGACGCAGTGAAACTTTCTTT. Together with reference TRBV25-1 and TRBJ1-1, the CDR3 gives the full variable domain: EADIYQTPRYLVIGTGKKITLECSQTMGHDKMYWYQQDPGMELHLIHYSYGVNSTEKGDLSSESTVSRIRTEHFPLTLESARPSHTSQYLCASPRQGRSETFFGQGTRLTVV.

This chain joins TRBV30 and TRBJ2-2; D uncertain. Per germline, CDR1 GTSNPN and CDR2 SVGIG (reference sequence). Deletions cut 3 bases from V and 2 bases from J, with 7 bases between. The CDR3 extends over 13 amino acids. CDR3 residues: CAWRHTNTGELFF. The CDR3 bases are TGTGCCTGGAGACACACTAACACCGGGGAGCTGTTTTTT.

The chain has TRBV6-2 or TRBV6-3 and TRBJ2-1, with D perhaps TRBD2 (6 bases). Germline V lookup: CDR1 MNHEY, CDR2 SVGEGT. The CDR3 length is 16 residues. V lost 6 bases and J 5 bases, leaving 20 bases between the germline ends. The CDR3: CASSRRPGLGNNEQFF. For the CDR3, the DNA is TGTGCCAGCAGCCGAAGACCGGGACTTGGTAACAATGAGCAGTTCTTC.

This clonotype occurred many times. The chain combines TRBV7-2 with TRBJ2-7; possibly TRBD2 for D (6 bases). This CDR3 has 14 amino acids. V lost 2 bases and J lost 4, with 12 bases in between. Germline CDR1 reads SGHTA; CDR2 reads FQGNSA. The CDR3 nucleotides read TGTGCCAGCAGCTTACCGGGAGTCGCGTACGAGCAGTACTTC. This codes for CASSLPGVAYEQYF.

This clonotype appeared many times. The CDR3 reads CASSLTGGGTEAFF. In DNA, the CDR3 is TGCGCCAGCAGCTTGACGGGAGGAGGCACTGAAGCTTTCTTT. The rearrangement uses TRBV5-1 and TRBJ1-1; D is undetermined. CDR1 is SGHRS and CDR2 is YFSETQ in the germline V gene. The ends were cut back, 1 base at V and 4 bases at J, with 11 bases in the middle. CDR3 length equals 14 residues.